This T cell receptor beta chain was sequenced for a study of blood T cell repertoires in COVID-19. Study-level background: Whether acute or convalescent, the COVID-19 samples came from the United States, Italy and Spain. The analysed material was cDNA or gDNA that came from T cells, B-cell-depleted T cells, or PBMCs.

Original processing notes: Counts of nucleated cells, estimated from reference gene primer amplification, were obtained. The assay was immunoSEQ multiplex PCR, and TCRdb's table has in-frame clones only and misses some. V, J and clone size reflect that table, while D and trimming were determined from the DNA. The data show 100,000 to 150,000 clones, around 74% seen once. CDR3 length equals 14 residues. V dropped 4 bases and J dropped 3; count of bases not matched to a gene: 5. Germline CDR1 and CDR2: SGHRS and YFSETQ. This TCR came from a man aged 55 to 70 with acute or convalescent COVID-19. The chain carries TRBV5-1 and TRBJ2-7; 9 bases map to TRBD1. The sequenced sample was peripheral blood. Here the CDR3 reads CASSAGQGNYEQYF. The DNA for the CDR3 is TGCGCCAGCAGCGCCGGACAGGGGAACTACGAGCAGTACTTC.